Below, 2 T cell receptor beta chains from the same sample are listed, as sequenced in a study of T cell responses to AZD1222 COVID-19 vaccine. Produced via immunoSEQ multiplex PCR; TCRdb's table is partial and in-frame only. Of roughly 100,000 clones listed, nearly 90% are singletons. The specimen was peripheral blood, collected 28 days after the second AZD1222 dose. The receptors come from an adult who received the AZD1222 COVID-19 vaccine.

In nucleotides, the CDR3 is TGTGCCAGCAGTACGGGACAGGACACTGAAGCTTTCTTT. Encoded protein: CASSTGQDTEAFF. The rearrangement links TRBV13 to TRBJ1-1; 8 bases agree with TRBD1. Germline V gene sequence: CDR1 PRHDT, CDR2 FYEKMQ (reference sequence). V was pared by 6 bases and J by 3 bases, with 3 bases of the junction left unmatched. The CDR3 totals 13 residues.

This rearrangement joins TRBV4-3 to TRBJ1-1; maybe TRBD1 (5 bases). The CDR3 totals 15 residues. In germline, CDR1 is LGHNA, CDR2 YSLEER. The ends were cut back, 2 bases at V and 5 bases at J, with 15 bases in the middle. CDR3 residues: CASSQYFQGSTEAFF. In DNA form, the CDR3 reads TGCGCCAGCAGCCAATACTTCCAGGGTAGTACTGAAGCTTTCTTT.